Detailed here is one T cell receptor beta chain. Its antigen is still unknown. No qualities accompany the bases; no much larger clone lies one base away. CDR1 SGHTS and CDR2 YDEGEE were looked up in the germline V gene. Trimming at the junction amounts to 0 bases on V and 6 bases on J, and the germline ends lie 15 bases apart. From the cysteine up to the phenylalanine, the CDR3 has a length of 15 residues. Solely the CDR3 DNA is kept, with 45 bases framed from the first base. The data stem from a study of blood T cell repertoires in COVID-19 (TCRdb year 2020). Notes on the research overall: The collaborator samples originated in the United States, Italy and Spain and spanned the acute and convalescent phases of COVID-19. A freely available public database, intended as a resource for researchers studying the immune response to SARS-CoV-2, is where the repertoires were released. Samples came from the ongoing ImmuneRACE study (first 160 participants) plus 1,254 subjects from 6 global collaborators. The dataset comprised deeply sampled blood TCRbeta repertoires from subjects exposed to, actively infected with, or recovered from COVID-19. HLA class I and class II types, where available, came from metadata supplied by the sample provider rather than from assay-based typing. The material from the prospective study consisted of cDNA or gDNA derived from T cells, B-cell-depleted T cells, or PBMCs. The sample metadata nearly always contained a de-identified subject ID, COVID-19 status, age in years and sex. General study outcomes and caveats: The quantity of clinical and demographic metadata differed by source and by participant and was supplied without curation.

TCRbeta CDR3 regions were amplified from genomic DNA by means of the immunoSEQ Assay, a bias-controlled multiplex PCR. As for the original processing: The number of nucleated cells in each sample was estimated by amplification of reference gene primers within the assay. To quantify the absolute abundance of each unique TCRbeta CDR3 rearrangement, sequence reads were collapsed and filtered. For each sample, productive Simpson clonality was calculated by taking the square root of Simpson's diversity index across productive rearrangements. TCRdb carries this immuneACCESS record with in-frame sequences only. Its versions omit some clonotypes, under half of them owing to an unresolved V gene in the studies checked, with the rest unexplained. V, J and clone size derive from that table, while D and trimming were established from the DNA sequence. This sample gives 90,000 to 120,000 clones in total; 65% to 80% of them show up just once. The leading ten clones occupy 4% to 5.5% of the sample.

The collaborating institutions used their own protocols to collect whole blood in K2EDTA tubes. For TCRbeta analysis, collaborators shipped samples in one of three forms: frozen whole blood, isolated PBMCs, or DNA extracted from either of those sample types. The chain is encoded by TRBV5-8 joined to TRBJ1-2; no D gene is confidently identified. Sequenced sample: peripheral blood. The receptor comes from an older man with acute or convalescent COVID-19. The nucleotides are TGTGCCAGCAGCTTGGTTTTGGACCTAGCAAATGGCTACACCTTC. It is translated as CASSLVLDLANGYTF.